Listed below are T cell receptor beta chains from one sample, sequenced in a study of tumor-infiltrating lymphocytes in localized non-small cell lung cancer. Some clones are missing from TCRdb's copy, which holds only in-frame ones; the method was immunoSEQ multiplex PCR. The table includes about 14,000 clones, approximately 73% detected once. Sequenced material: uninvolved lung tissue not adjacent to the tumor. The receptors originated from a human donor with non-small cell lung cancer. The CDR3 runs from the conserved cysteine through the conserved F or W. The D gene is left open where the match is weak. Part of the rows lack a size; the others show once, few, many or a class for expanded clones.

>TRBV4-2|TRBJ1-2|-|-
TGTGCCAGCAGCTTTTCGGCTATTAACTATGGCTACACCTTC
CASSFSAINYGYTF
>TRBV25-1|TRBJ2-3|-|-
TGTGCCAGCAGTCAGGGGGGGACAGATACGCAGTATTTT
CASSQGGTDTQYF
>TRBV5-6|TRBJ1-1|-|-
TGTGCCAGCAGTTACGGGGCATACGAAGCTTTCTTT
CASSYGAYEAFF
>TRBV27|TRBJ1-5|-|TRBD1
TGTGCCAGCAGTTTAGGGACAGGGAATCAGCCCCAGCATTTT
CASSLGTGNQPQHF
>TRBV28|TRBJ2-5|-|TRBD1
TGTGCCAGCAGTTTACGAGGGACAGGGGTTAAGGGGACCCAGTACTTC
CASSLRGTGVKGTQYF
>TRBV7-2|TRBJ1-2|large|-
TGTGCCAGCAGCTTAGGTGCAGTGCTATATGGCTACACCTTC
CASSLGAVLYGYTF
>TRBV7-3|TRBJ2-2|-|TRBD2
TGTGCCAGCAGCTTCTTAGCGGGAGCCGGCACCGGGGAGCTGTTTTTT
CASSFLAGAGTGELFF
>TRBV7-3|TRBJ1-1|-|TRBD1
TGTGCCAGCAGCCCACGGGGGACAGAGAACACTGAAGCTTTCTTT
CASSPRGTENTEAFF
>TRBV10-2|TRBJ1-5|-|-
TGCGCCAGCAGTGCAGGGTGGAATCAGCCCCAGCATTTT
CASSAGWNQPQHF
>TRBV7-8|TRBJ2-1|-|-
TGTGCCAGCAGCCTAAAACTCTGGGAGCAGTTCTTC
CASSLKLWEQFF
>TRBV5-4|TRBJ1-1|-|-
TGTGCCAGCAGGACAGCACTGATGAACACTGAAGCTTTCTTT
CASRTALMNTEAFF
>TRBV4-3|TRBJ2-6|few|-
TGCGCCAGCAGCCAGTACGGACTGGGCTCTGGGGCCAACGTCCTGACTTTC
CASSQYGLGSGANVLTF
>TRBV28|TRBJ1-1|-|-
TGTGCCAGCAGTAGCAAGGTAGGAGCTTTCTTT
CASSSKVGAFF
>TRBV20-1|TRBJ1-3|-|-
TGCAGTGCTGTGGGAAACACCATATATTTT
CSAVGNTIYF
>TRBV2|TRBJ2-1|once|-
TGTGCCAGCAGTGATGAGGTACTCGATGAGCAGTTCTTC
CASSDEVLDEQFF
>TRBV11-2|TRBJ2-7|-|-
TGTGCCAGCAGCCCTCAGCGGGTAGATGGGGAGCAGTACTTC
CASSPQRVDGEQYF
>TRBV28|TRBJ1-4|-|TRBD1
TGTGCCAGCAGTTTCTGGGACAGGGCAAGTGGAGTTAACCGGGTGTTTTTT
CASSFWDRASGVNRVFF
>TRBV20-1|TRBJ2-1|-|-
TGCAGTGCTGTTACTACAAATGAGCAGTTCTTC
CSAVTTNEQFF
>TRBV10-3|TRBJ1-2|-|-
TGTGCCATCAGTGAGTTCAGGGCGATCTATGGCTACACCTTC
CAISEFRAIYGYTF
>TRBV19|TRBJ1-5|-|-
TGTGCCAGTAGTGAGGGGGTGGGTCAGCCCCAGCATTTT
CASSEGVGQPQHF
>TRBV4-3|TRBJ2-4|-|-
TGCGCCAGCAGCCAAGATAGGCAGCGGCTAGCCAAAAACATTCAGTACTTC
CASSQDRQRLAKNIQYF
>TRBV19|TRBJ2-1|-|TRBD1
TGTGCCAGTAGTCCCTTCCGGGACAGGGGGTATCTCTTC
CASSPFRDRGYLF
>TRBV7-2|TRBJ1-1|-|-
TGTGCCAGCAGCTATAGGGACACTGAAGCTTTCTTT
CASSYRDTEAFF
>TRBV5-1|TRBJ2-7|few|-
TGCGCCAGCAGCCACGGAACCCTCTACGAGCAGTACTTC
CASSHGTLYEQYF
>TRBV7-3|TRBJ2-2|medium-sized|-
TGTGCCAGCAGCTTACGGGGAGGCACCGGGGAGCTGTTTTTT
CASSLRGGTGELFF
>TRBV11-2|TRBJ1-5|-|-
TGTGCCAGCAGCTTAGGGGGTCCCGTCGAGCCCCAGCATTTT
CASSLGGPVEPQHF
>TRBV7-6|TRBJ1-2|-|TRBD1
TGTGCCAGCACCGAAAGGACAGGTGACGACTATGGCTACACCTTC
CASTERTGDDYGYTF
>TRBV5-4|TRBJ2-5|-|-
TGTGCCAGCAGGGGAGGGACAGTCCAAGAGACCCAGTACTTC
CASRGGTVQETQYF
>TRBV6-6|TRBJ1-2|-|-
TGTGCCAGCAGTTACTCGGCAGGGGATGGCTACACCTTC
CASSYSAGDGYTF
>TRBV28|TRBJ2-6|large|-
TGTGCCAGCAGGCACTTAAGCGTAACGGTCCCGCCTCGTTCTGGGGCCAACGTCCTGACTTTC
CASRHLSVTVPPRSGANVLTF
>TRBV5-5|TRBJ1-1|once|-
TGTGCCAGCAGCCCTACGACAGCGAACACTGAAGCTTTCTTT
CASSPTTANTEAFF
>TRBV7-8|TRBJ1-5|-|-
TGTGCCAGCAGCTTAGACAGGGTTAACCCAAATCAGCCCCAGCATTTT
CASSLDRVNPNQPQHF
>TRBV7-6|TRBJ1-1|-|-
TGTGCCAGCAGCTTAGACAGCGTCCGGGGTAACACTGAAGCTTTCTTT
CASSLDSVRGNTEAFF
>TRBV10-3|TRBJ1-5|-|-
TGTGCCATCAGCGGGGGATTGGAAAGCAATCAGCCCCAGCATTTT
CAISGGLESNQPQHF
>TRBV2|TRBJ2-7|-|TRBD2
TGTGCCAGCAAAGGTAGCGGGAGCGGGTACGAGCAGTACTTC
CASKGSGSGYEQYF
>TRBV7-9|TRBJ2-7|-|-
TGTGCCAGCAGCGAATCTATAGGGACCGTAGCCTACGAGCAGTACTTC
CASSESIGTVAYEQYF
>TRBV4-3|TRBJ1-4|-|-
TGCGCCAGCAGCCAAGAACCGTTTAGTGAAAAACTGTTTTTT
CASSQEPFSEKLFF
>TRBV10-3|TRBJ2-1|-|TRBD2
TGTGCCATCTCCGGGGGGGTTAACTCCTACAATGAGCAGTTCTTC
CAISGGVNSYNEQFF
>TRBV29-1|TRBJ1-5|-|-
TGCAGCGTTGCTGGTTATAGCAATCAGCCCCAGCATTTT
CSVAGYSNQPQHF
>TRBV7-2|TRBJ2-7|-|-
TGTGCCAGCAGCTTGCAGTACTTCTCCTACGAGCAGTACTTC
CASSLQYFSYEQYF
>TRBV7-2|TRBJ2-1|-|-
TGTGCCAGCAGCTTAGGGGGGGCGGGAGCCCCCAACAATGAGCAGTTCTTC
CASSLGGAGAPNNEQFF
>TRBV11-2|TRBJ2-2|-|-
TGTGCCAGCAGCTTAATGGACATATCGAACACCGGGGAGCTGTTTTTT
CASSLMDISNTGELFF
>TRBV19|TRBJ1-2|few|TRBD1
TGTGCCAGTAGTGGACAGGAGTTTTATAACTATGGCTACACCTTC
CASSGQEFYNYGYTF
>TRBV29-1|TRBJ1-4|-|-
TGCAGCGTTGACCAGGGGTCCTCGGGGGAAAAACTGTTTTTT
CSVDQGSSGEKLFF
>TRBV4-3|TRBJ1-4|once|-
TGCGCCAGCAGCCAAGATCGGGGGGTATACGAAAAACTGTTTTTT
CASSQDRGVYEKLFF
>TRBV7-2|TRBJ1-4|-|-
TGTGCCAGCAGCTCTTCGGACCGCGAGACCAAGTTTTTT
CASSSSDRETKFF
>TRBV14|TRBJ1-2|-|-
TGTGCCAGCACTATTAACGGGGAACGCTACACCTTC
CASTINGERYTF
>TRBV10-3|TRBJ2-7|-|TRBD1
TGTGCCATCAGTGAGCTCGACAGGGCCTACGAGCAGTACTTC
CAISELDRAYEQYF
>TRBV6-1|TRBJ2-6|-|TRBD1
TGTGCCGCTGGACAGGCGTTCTCTGGGGCCAACGTCCTGACTTTC
CAAGQAFSGANVLTF
>TRBV30|TRBJ2-7|-|-
TGTGCCTGGAGTGTACTGAAGGGGCGTTACGAGCAGTACTTC
CAWSVLKGRYEQYF
>TRBV5-4|TRBJ2-5|-|-
TGTGCCAGCAGCCCGGTCGGATCACCGCCAGAGACCCAGTACTTC
CASSPVGSPPETQYF
>TRBV18|TRBJ1-6|medium-sized|-
TGTGCCAGCTCACCACGGCGGGTTGAGAGGTTGGGCAAATTGAATTCACCCCTCCACTTT
CASSPRRVERLGKLNSPLHF
>TRBV10-3|TRBJ1-3|-|-
TGTGCCATCAGTGAGACGTCTGGAAACACCATATATTTT
CAISETSGNTIYF
>TRBV5-6|TRBJ1-2|medium-sized|TRBD1
TGTGCCAGCGAAAGGGGGCTAGCTAACTATGGCTACACCTTC
CASERGLANYGYTF
>TRBV4-1|TRBJ1-2|-|-
TGCGCCAGCAGCCAAGATAGTCGCACCTTCTATGGCTACACCTTC
CASSQDSRTFYGYTF
>TRBV5-4|TRBJ2-5|-|TRBD2
TGTGCCAGCAGCTCTGGGACTAGCGGGGGGGTGGTTGGTCGGGAGACCCAGTACTTC
CASSSGTSGGVVGRETQYF
>TRBV5-1|TRBJ2-3|-|TRBD1
TGCGCCAGCAGCATCGGACAGGGGGCTTTTTCTAGCACAGATACGCAGTATTTT
CASSIGQGAFSSTDTQYF
>TRBV11-1|TRBJ2-7|-|-
TGTGCCAGCAGCTCACCGGGGTCCGCATCCTACGAGCAGTACTTC
CASSSPGSASYEQYF
>TRBV18|TRBJ2-3|-|TRBD1
TGTGCCAGCTCATCGGGGACAGGGGGAGATACGCAGTATTTT
CASSSGTGGDTQYF